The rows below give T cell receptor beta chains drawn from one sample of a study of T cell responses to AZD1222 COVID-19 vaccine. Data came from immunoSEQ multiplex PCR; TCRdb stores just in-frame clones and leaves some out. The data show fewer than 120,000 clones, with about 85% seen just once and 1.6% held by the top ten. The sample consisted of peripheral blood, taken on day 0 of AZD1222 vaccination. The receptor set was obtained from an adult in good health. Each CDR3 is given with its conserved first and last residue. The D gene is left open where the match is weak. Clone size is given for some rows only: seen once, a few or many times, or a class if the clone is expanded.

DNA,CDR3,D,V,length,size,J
TGCGCCAGCAGCACCGGGACGGTGAACACTGAAGCTTTCTTT,CASSTGTVNTEAFF,-,TRBV5-1,14,-,TRBJ1-1
TGTGCCAGCAGCCAAGCCAGCGGTCGAGACTTCTCCTACGAGCAGTACTTC,CASSQASGRDFSYEQYF,-,TRBV21-1,17,-,TRBJ2-7
TGTGCCAGCAGCTACGCCCCACCCTCTGGAAACACCATATATTTT,CASSYAPPSGNTIYF,-,TRBV5-5,15,-,TRBJ1-3
TGCGCCAGCAGTGAAACAGGGGGCACTGAAGCTTTCTTT,CASSETGGTEAFF,TRBD1,TRBV10-1,13,-,TRBJ1-1
TGCACCAGCACTCCGGGACTAGCGGGAGGGCCCTACGAGCAGTACTTC,CTSTPGLAGGPYEQYF,-,TRBV1,16,few,TRBJ2-7
TGTGCCAGCAGTGAAGCTTGGGCGGACGCTCCCCTCCACTTT,CASSEAWADAPLHF,-,TRBV2,14,-,TRBJ1-6
TGTGCCAGTAGTAAATGGGGCGGGTTGAACACTGAAGCTTTCTTT,CASSKWGGLNTEAFF,-,TRBV19,15,-,TRBJ1-1
TGTGCCAGCAGCCACATCACTGAAGCTTTCTTT,CASSHITEAFF,-,TRBV7-8,11,-,TRBJ1-1
TGTGCCAGCAGCTCTGGTCAGGGTATCTATGGCTACACCTTC,CASSSGQGIYGYTF,-,TRBV5-4,14,few,TRBJ1-2
TGTGCCAGTAGTACCCCGGTTGTCATGAACACTGAAGCTTTCTTT,CASSTPVVMNTEAFF,-,TRBV19,15,-,TRBJ1-1
TGCGCCAGCAGCCAACCACAACAGGGGCGGGAGCAGTTCTTC,CASSQPQQGREQFF,TRBD1,TRBV4-1,14,-,TRBJ2-1
TGTGCCAGTAATACCAAAACAGGGGGAACTGAAGCTTTCTTT,CASNTKTGGTEAFF,TRBD1,TRBV19,14,-,TRBJ1-1
TGCAGCGTTGAAGCTGGCAGGGCGCACGGCTACACCTTC,CSVEAGRAHGYTF,-,TRBV29-1,13,once,TRBJ1-2
TGTGCCAGCAGTGGTTCGGGGGGGCCAGATACGCAGTATTTT,CASSGSGGPDTQYF,TRBD2,TRBV6-4,14,large,TRBJ2-3
TGTGCCTGGAGTGTCTTAAACCAGAATTCACCCCTCCACTTT,CAWSVLNQNSPLHF,-,TRBV30,14,-,TRBJ1-6
TGTGCCAGCAGCCTTCACAGTTTCGGTGGCTACACCTTC,CASSLHSFGGYTF,-,TRBV7-2,13,-,TRBJ1-2
TGTGCCACCAGCAGAGATCCCGCTAGCTACGAGCAGTACTTC,CATSRDPASYEQYF,-,TRBV15,14,-,TRBJ2-7
TGCGCCAGCCGGTCTAGAGAAATGTACAATGAGCAGTTCTTC,CASRSREMYNEQFF,-,TRBV5-1,14,-,TRBJ2-1
TGTGCCAGCACCAACTCCGGGACTAGCGGGAGTCGTCATGAGCAGTTCTTC,CASTNSGTSGSRHEQFF,TRBD2,TRBV2,17,few,TRBJ2-1
TGTGCCACCTCTCTGACAGGGAACACTGAAGCTTTCTTT,CATSLTGNTEAFF,-,TRBV19,13,-,TRBJ1-1
TGTGCCAGCAGTTACACGAATTACGGACGCACTGAAGCTTTCTTT,CASSYTNYGRTEAFF,-,TRBV6-5,15,-,TRBJ1-1
TGTGCCAGCAGTTATGGGGGAAAGAACACTGAAGCTTTCTTT,CASSYGGKNTEAFF,-,TRBV6-2/TRBV6-3,14,-,TRBJ1-1
TGTGCCAGCAGCCTTCTAGGGGAAGACGAGCAGTACTTC,CASSLLGEDEQYF,-,TRBV5-4,13,-,TRBJ2-7
TGTGCCAGCAGCTTGGGACTAGCGGGAGACGATGAGCAGTTCTTC,CASSLGLAGDDEQFF,TRBD2,TRBV13,15,-,TRBJ2-1
TGTGCCAGCAGCCAAGAGCCCATAAACAGGGGAGACACTGAAGCTTTCTTT,CASSQEPINRGDTEAFF,TRBD1,TRBV3-1/TRBV3-2,17,-,TRBJ1-1
TGTGCCAGTAGACGGTGGGATAGCAATCAGCCCCAGCATTTT,CASRRWDSNQPQHF,-,TRBV19,14,-,TRBJ1-5
TGCGCCAGCAGCTCCCAGGGCTACGAGCAGTACTTC,CASSSQGYEQYF,-,TRBV10-1,12,few,TRBJ2-7
TGTGCCAGCAGCCAACAGTTCGGGAACACTGAAGCTTTCTTT,CASSQQFGNTEAFF,-,TRBV14,14,-,TRBJ1-1
TGTGCCAGTAGTATTAGTCAAAAATCCGGTGAGCAGTACTTC,CASSISQKSGEQYF,-,TRBV19,14,-,TRBJ2-7
TGCGCCAGCAGCCAAGGGGGGCGGGATCAGCCCCAGCATTTT,CASSQGGRDQPQHF,-,TRBV4-1,14,-,TRBJ1-5
TGTGCCAGCAGGAAGGGGGGCAGTTCACCCCTCCACTTT,CASRKGGSSPLHF,-,TRBV2,13,-,TRBJ1-6
TGTGCCAGCAGTGAAAGGGGGAGGGGACAGGGGACGAGCAATCAGCCCCAGCATTTT,CASSERGRGQGTSNQPQHF,TRBD1,TRBV6-1,19,-,TRBJ1-5
TGTGCCAGCACTAGACAGGGCTCGTTGGAGACCCAGTACTTC,CASTRQGSLETQYF,TRBD1,TRBV6-5,14,-,TRBJ2-5
TGTGCCAGCAGCCAACTACCCGGGACAGGCCCGTTAGAAGCTTTCTTT,CASSQLPGTGPLEAFF,TRBD1,TRBV14,16,-,TRBJ1-1
TGTGCCAGCAGTTTATCGGTCGCAGGGTACACTGAAGCTTTCTTT,CASSLSVAGYTEAFF,-,TRBV27,15,-,TRBJ1-1
TGTGCCAGCAGCGACTCCAGGACAGGAGACAACACTGAAGCTTTCTTT,CASSDSRTGDNTEAFF,TRBD1,TRBV9,16,-,TRBJ1-1
TGTGCCAGCAGCTTAGGCGCGAACACCGGGGAGCTGTTTTTT,CASSLGANTGELFF,-,TRBV7-8,14,-,TRBJ2-2
TGTGCCACCAGCAGAGATTTCGCGTCGACAGACACTGAAGCTTTCTTT,CATSRDFASTDTEAFF,-,TRBV15,16,-,TRBJ1-1
TGTGCCAGCAGCTCCCGGGTTGTAACCCTCCACTTT,CASSSRVVTLHF,-,TRBV7-2,12,-,TRBJ1-6
TGTGCCTGGAGTGTTGACTTATCTAATGAAAAACTGTTTTTT,CAWSVDLSNEKLFF,-,TRBV30,14,-,TRBJ1-4
TGTGCCAGCAGTTCTTCTAGCGGGGGTTTTTACGAGCAGTACTTC,CASSSSSGGFYEQYF,TRBD2,TRBV6-5,15,-,TRBJ2-7
TGTGCCAGTAGTCCACGACAGGGATACAACTATGGCTACACCTTC,CASSPRQGYNYGYTF,TRBD1,TRBV19,15,-,TRBJ1-2
TGTGCCAGCATAGGACAGGGGATTAGCAATCAGCCCCAGCATTTT,CASIGQGISNQPQHF,TRBD1,TRBV2,15,-,TRBJ1-5
TGTGCCAGCAGTGAACTAAGTTTGAGGATCTGGGAGACCCAGTACTTC,CASSELSLRIWETQYF,-,TRBV6-1,16,-,TRBJ2-5
TGCAGTCATGTGACCGGGACTGAAGCTTTCTTT,CSHVTGTEAFF,-,TRBV29-1,11,-,TRBJ1-1
TGTGCCAGTAGTATAGTAGGATTCATGAACACTGAAGCTTTCTTT,CASSIVGFMNTEAFF,-,TRBV19,15,-,TRBJ1-1
TGTGCCATCAGCCTCACAGAGGGTGCTGAAGCTTTCTTT,CAISLTEGAEAFF,-,TRBV10-3,13,-,TRBJ1-1
TGTGCCAGCAGCCAAACTAGCGGGGGGGCCTACGAGCAGTACTTC,CASSQTSGGAYEQYF,TRBD2,TRBV3-1/TRBV3-2,15,-,TRBJ2-7
TGTGCCAGCAGCTTAAGTACGGACAGGGGGCGACAATATGGCTACACCTTC,CASSLSTDRGRQYGYTF,TRBD1,TRBV11-2,17,-,TRBJ1-2
TGTGCCAGCAGCTTTTACAGGGTAGCTGAAGCTTTCTTT,CASSFYRVAEAFF,-,TRBV7-2,13,-,TRBJ1-1
TGTGCCAGCAGTTTACAGGCCCGAAGGGGAGCTTTCTTT,CASSLQARRGAFF,-,TRBV12-3/TRBV12-4,13,-,TRBJ1-1
TGCAGCGTAGGACAGGGAAATGAGCAGTTCTTC,CSVGQGNEQFF,TRBD1,TRBV29-1,11,-,TRBJ2-1
TGCGCCAGCAGCTTCGGGACAGCCACTGAAGCTTTCTTT,CASSFGTATEAFF,TRBD1,TRBV5-1,13,-,TRBJ1-1
TGTGCCAGCAGTTACGAGGGCGGCACTGAAGCTTTCTTT,CASSYEGGTEAFF,-,TRBV6-5,13,-,TRBJ1-1
TGTGCCAGCAGCGGGCGATCGGGGACCGGGGAGCTGTTTTTT,CASSGRSGTGELFF,-,TRBV9,14,-,TRBJ2-2